These 32 T cell receptor beta chains share one sample of origin, sequenced in a study of cytomegalovirus exposure and HLA in healthy donors. TCRdb's copy holds only in-frame clones and misses some; the assay was immunoSEQ multiplex PCR. The table lists roughly 60,000 clones, 90% to 95% of them singletons. Sample: PBMCs. Receptor source: a woman aged 25-40 years in good health and CMV-seronegative.

The rearrangement uses TRBV19 and TRBJ1-2; 10 positions agree with TRBD1. Germline V gene sequence: CDR1 LNHDA, CDR2 SQIVND (reference sequence). After removal of 3 bases from V and 6 bases from J, the junction contained 7 bases not matched to a gene. The CDR3 spans 15 residues. The CDR3 is CASSISAGQGNGYTF. The CDR3 DNA is TGTGCCAGTAGTATCTCGGCGGGACAGGGGAATGGCTACACCTTC.

The chain has TRBV30 and TRBJ1-5, with a tentative D call TRBD1 (5 bases). Per the germline V gene, CDR1 is GTSNPN and CDR2 is SVGIG (reference sequence). Trimming removed 1 base at V and 5 bases at J, with 9 bases between. The CDR3 has 13 residues. CDR3 in amino acids: CAWSAGLDQPQHF. As DNA, the CDR3 is TGTGCCTGGAGTGCAGGGTTAGATCAGCCCCAGCATTTT.

The V and J genes are TRBV7-2 and TRBJ2-2, with D possibly matching TRBD2 (7 bases). Germline V gives CDR1 SGHTA, CDR2 FQGNSA. Trimming removed 3 bases at V and 7 bases at J, with 21 bases between. This CDR3 comprises 17 residues. CDR3 amino acids: CASSLGGLAERVGELFF. The CDR3 coding sequence is TGTGCCAGCAGCTTGGGGGGGCTAGCGGAGAGGGTCGGGGAGCTGTTTTTT.

The chain employs TRBV25-1 and TRBJ2-7, with no clear D. The CDR3 has 14 amino acids. Trimming took 2 bases from V and 0 from J, leaving 8 bases between them. The germline V gene has CDR1 MGHDK and CDR2 SYGVNS. The CDR3 loop reads CASSEARHSYEQYF. The DNA of the CDR3 is TGTGCCAGCAGTGAAGCAAGACACTCCTACGAGCAGTACTTC.

This clone was seen just once. The chain is built from TRBV10-2 and TRBJ2-1; tentatively, D is TRBD2 (7 bases). V was shortened by 10 bases and J by 3 bases, with 16 bases between the two germline ends. Germline V CDR1 and CDR2: WSHSY, SAAADI. CDR3 length: 14 amino acids. This CDR3 is CATEGGELYNEQFF. The CDR3, as DNA: TGCGCCACCGAGGGGGGGGAGCTCTACAATGAGCAGTTCTTC.

This chain connects TRBV6-1 to TRBJ1-1; D remains ambiguous. This CDR3 contains 14 residues. Germline V gene data show CDR1 as MNHNS and CDR2 as SASEGT. V gave up 5 bases and J gave up 0 bases, with 10 bases separating them. The CDR3 is CASSPREVNTEAFF. CDR3 DNA: TGTGCCAGCAGTCCCCGGGAGGTGAACACTGAAGCTTTCTTT.

This sequence joins TRBV5-5 and TRBJ2-6; D is possibly TRBD1 (5 bases). Per germline, CDR1 SGHKS and CDR2 YYEKEE (reference sequence). This CDR3 spans 18 amino acids. The V and J ends lost 6 bases and 0 bases respectively, with 19 bases between them. The CDR3 reads CASTVLRVFFSGANVLTF. In DNA, the CDR3 is TGTGCCAGCACCGTGCTCAGGGTCTTCTTCTCTGGGGCCAACGTCCTGACTTTC.

This clone was seen a single time. The chain joins TRBV7-9 to TRBJ2-2, with a possible D match to TRBD1 (5 bases). Per germline, CDR1 SEHNR and CDR2 FQNEAQ (reference sequence). This CDR3 region has 15 residues. Trimming took off 1 base at V and 8 bases at J, with 14 bases between the two ends. CDR3: CASSLVQGSTGELFF. In DNA, the CDR3 is TGTGCCAGCAGCTTAGTTCAGGGATCCACAGGGGAGCTGTTTTTT.

This clone was recorded only once. This rearrangement joins TRBV28 to TRBJ1-2; maybe TRBD1 (6 bases). Germline assignment: CDR1 MDHEN and CDR2 SYDVKM. V lost 1 base, J lost 7 bases, and 16 bases lay in between. The CDR3 has 15 amino acids. The CDR3 spells CASSLLVLDSTGYTF. The CDR3 nucleotides read TGTGCCAGCAGTTTATTGGTTTTGGACAGTACTGGCTACACCTTC.

The chain is built from TRBV27 and TRBJ2-7, with 8 nucleotides matching TRBD2. CDR1 and CDR2 (germline): MNHEY, SMNVEV (reference sequence). Germline trimming cut 0 bases from V and 5 bases from J; bases unmatched to any gene: 6. The CDR3 is 15 amino acids. CDR3 sequence: CASSLSSGRAHEQYF. CDR3 bases: TGTGCCAGCAGTTTATCATCCGGGAGGGCCCACGAGCAGTACTTC.

This clone has a single count. The rearrangement joins TRBV19 to TRBJ2-2; 8 nucleotides line up with TRBD1. Per the germline V gene, CDR1 is LNHDA and CDR2 is SQIVND (reference sequence). CDR3 length: 14 amino acids. The DNA of the CDR3 is TGTGCTGCCCAAGCGACAGGGGCCACCGGGGAGCTGTTTTTT. Translating gives CAAQATGATGELFF.

The table lists this clone with a few counts. The rearrangement links TRBV7-8 to TRBJ2-5, with D possibly being TRBD2 (6 bases). V gave up 0 bases and J gave up 3 bases, with 11 bases separating them. The CDR3 length is 15 residues. Germline assignment: CDR1 SGHVS and CDR2 FQNEAQ. The CDR3 bases are TGTGCCAGCAGCTTAGCAGGAGGGAGAAAAGAGACCCAGTACTTC. Its protein is CASSLAGGRKETQYF.

The chain has TRBV5-1 and TRBJ1-2; D is unclear. Between the trimmed V and J ends, which lost 0 bases and 5 bases, there was a span of 8 bases. The length of the CDR3 is 13 residues. Germline V gene data show CDR1 as SGHRS and CDR2 as YFSETQ. The CDR3 DNA reads TGCGCCAGCAGCTTGGACTCTACTTATGGCTACACCTTC. This gives the protein CASSLDSTYGYTF.

The rearrangement joins TRBV10-3 to TRBJ2-1; tentative D call: TRBD2 (5 bases). Germline lookup yields CDR1 ENHRY and CDR2 SYGVKD. V dropped 6 bases and J dropped 10 bases, with 10 bases sitting between them. This CDR3 comprises 11 residues. This CDR3 reads CAISGLREQFF. Written as DNA, the CDR3 is TGTGCCATCAGCGGACTTCGGGAGCAGTTCTTC.

This clone was counted once. The chain employs TRBV30 and TRBJ1-1, with a tentative D call TRBD1 (5 bases). CDR1 is GTSNPN and CDR2 is SVGIG in the germline V gene (reference sequence). The CDR3 consists of 13 residues. V was shortened by 3 bases and J by 11 bases, with 19 bases between the two germline ends. DNA for the CDR3: TGTGCCTGGAGGGTAGATCTCCCCCGGGGGGCTTTCTTT. Its translation: CAWRVDLPRGAFF.

CDR3 coding DNA: TGCGCCAGCAGCCAGGGACTAGCAATTTTGGAGACCCAGTACTTC. This encodes CASSQGLAILETQYF. The genes are TRBV4-1 and TRBJ2-5; 9 bases match TRBD2. The CDR3 consists of 15 residues. Unmatched junction bases numbered 7, after V lost 3 bases and J lost 5 bases. Germline values: CDR1 MGHRA, CDR2 YSYEKL.

The chain has TRBV28 and TRBJ2-1; TRBD1 matches 7 bases. Germline CDR1 reads MDHEN; CDR2 reads SYDVKM. CDR3 size: 14 residues. Trimming cost V 6 bases and J 7 bases; bases outside gene matches: 9. CDR3 amino acids: CASRRQGGGNEQFF. The CDR3 region has the DNA TGTGCCAGCAGGCGACAGGGTGGCGGGAATGAGCAGTTCTTC.

The chain couples TRBV9 to TRBJ2-3; the D is unclear. Germline-derived CDR1 and CDR2 are SGDLS and YYNGEE. This CDR3 region has 17 residues. V gave up 0 bases and J gave up 0 bases, with 14 bases separating them. CDR3 coding DNA: TGTGCCAGCAGCGTAGGTGGCTACTTAGCTAGCACAGATACGCAGTATTTT. Protein: CASSVGGYLASTDTQYF. The variable domain in full, with the rest retrieved from reference TRBV9 and TRBJ2-3, is DSGVTQTPKHLITATGQRVTLRCSPRSGDLSVYWYQQSLDQGLQFLIQYYNGEERAKGNILERFSAQQFPDLHSELNLSSLELGDSALYFCASSVGGYLASTDTQYFGPGTRLTVL.

The rearrangement links TRBV27 to TRBJ1-1, with D perhaps matching TRBD1 (6 bases). Germline CDR1 MNHEY, CDR2 SMNVEV (reference sequence). V was cut by 5 bases and J by 1 base, with 8 bases left in between. The CDR3 is 13 amino acids. The CDR3 nucleotides read TGTGCCAGCAGTCCACAGGGGAACACTGAAGCTTTCTTT. It translates to CASSPQGNTEAFF.

The chain couples TRBV6-1 to TRBJ1-2; 10 bases map to TRBD1. The CDR3 runs 16 residues. The V gene end was trimmed by 3 bases and the J gene end by 6 bases; junction bases not matched to a gene: 10. CDR1 and CDR2 from the germline V gene are MNHNS and SASEGT. The CDR3 protein is CASSDGDRGPPHGYTF. CDR3 in DNA: TGTGCCAGCAGTGACGGGGACAGGGGTCCCCCCCATGGCTACACCTTC.

The rearrangement uses TRBV19 and TRBJ2-6; 8 positions agree with TRBD1. The V segment lost 3 bases and the J segment 3 bases; nucleotides outside the gene matches: 7. The CDR3 has 17 residues. Germline V gene lookup returns CDR1 LNHDA and CDR2 SQIVND (reference sequence). CDR3 DNA sequence: TGTGCCAGTAGTATTGGTGACAGGGGTAGTGGGGCCAACGTCCTGACTTTC. Amino acids: CASSIGDRGSGANVLTF.

This chain joins TRBV5-1 and TRBJ2-2, with D possibly TRBD1 on 6 matching bases. The CDR3 totals 15 residues. Germline values: CDR1 SGHRS, CDR2 YFSETQ. V lost 0 bases, J lost 2 bases, and 8 bases lay in between. The DNA for the CDR3 is TGCGCCAGCAGCTTGGGGACAGAAAACACCGGGGAGCTGTTTTTT. It is translated as CASSLGTENTGELFF. The full variable domain, its missing parts supplied by reference TRBV5-1 and TRBJ2-2, is KAGVTQTPRYLIKTRGQQVTLSCSPISGHRSVSWYQQTPGQGLQFLFEYFSETQRNKGNFPGRFSGRQFSNSRSEMNVSTLELGDSALYLCASSLGTENTGELFFGEGSRLTVL.

This sequence joins TRBV28 and TRBJ2-1, with 11 bases lining up with TRBD2. V shed 5 bases and J 7 bases; nucleotides not matched to a gene: 1. The V gene's germline CDR1 is MDHEN and CDR2 SYDVKM. CDR3 length: 13 amino acids. CDR3 protein: CASSRTSGNEQFF. The CDR3 coding sequence is TGTGCCAGCAGTCGGACTAGCGGGAATGAGCAGTTCTTC. Complete variable domain (other parts from reference TRBV28 and TRBJ2-1): DVKVTQSSRYLVKRTGEKVFLECVQDMDHENMFWYRQDPGLGLRLIYFSYDVKMKEKGDIPEGYSVSREKKERFSLILESASTNQTSMYLCASSRTSGNEQFFGPGTRLTVL.

This chain connects TRBV5-4 to TRBJ1-2; 9 nucleotides agree with TRBD1. Germline assignment: CDR1 SGHNT and CDR2 YYREEE (reference sequence). Trimming took 5 bases from V and 3 from J; bases not matched to a gene: 5. CDR3 length: 14 amino acids. The chain's CDR3 is CASSPDRGDYGYTF. The CDR3 nucleotides read TGTGCCAGCAGTCCGGACAGGGGCGACTATGGCTACACCTTC.

The genes are TRBV9 and TRBJ1-2; 9 bases are a match to TRBD1. Germline CDR1 and CDR2: SGDLS and YYNGEE. V dropped 4 bases and J dropped 1; count of bases not matched to a gene: 5. This CDR3 has 15 amino acids. CDR3 coding DNA: TGTGCCAGCAGCCTCGAGGACAGGGGTAACTATGGCTACACCTTC. This encodes CASSLEDRGNYGYTF.

The chain links TRBV27 to TRBJ1-5; D possibly corresponds to TRBD1 (6 bases). CDR3 length equals 16 residues. The germline CDR1 and CDR2 sequences are MNHEY and SMNVEV (reference sequence). V was shortened by 6 bases and J by 13 bases, with 28 bases between the two germline ends. The CDR3 bases are TGTGCCAGCAGCCCCTCGGGGGGCGAAGCAAGCTTCCCGCAGCATTTT. Its translation: CASSPSGGEASFPQHF.

The rearrangement uses TRBV19 and TRBJ2-2; maybe TRBD1 (6 bases). The CDR3 has 16 residues. From germline, CDR1 is LNHDA and CDR2 SQIVND (reference sequence). V was cut by 4 bases and J by 2 bases, with 14 bases left in between. CDR3 in DNA: TGTGCCAGTAGTAAGTTTCGGGACACCAACACCGGGGAGCTGTTTTTT. Translated, it gives CASSKFRDTNTGELFF. Combining the CDR3 with reference TRBV19 and TRBJ2-2 gives the whole variable domain DGGITQSPKYLFRKEGQNVTLSCEQNLNHDAMYWYRQDPGQGLRLIYYSQIVNDFQKGDIAEGYSVSREKKESFPLTVTSAQKNPTAFYLCASSKFRDTNTGELFFGEGSRLTVL.

The chain joins TRBV5-1 to TRBJ2-3; tentative D call: TRBD2 (5 bases). Germline CDR1 SGHRS, CDR2 YFSETQ. This CDR3 region has 13 residues. Trimming stripped 7 bases from V and 1 base from J, with 10 bases between. In DNA, the CDR3 is TGCGCCAGCGGGAGTCCGCGCACAGATACGCAGTATTTT. This gives the protein CASGSPRTDTQYF.

This clone came up once. The J gene is TRBJ2-1, the V gene TRBV5-4; D remains unclear. Looked up from germline, CDR1 is SGHNT and CDR2 is YYREEE (reference sequence). The CDR3 length is 16 residues. Trimming took off 1 base at V and 3 bases at J, with 14 bases between the two ends. The CDR3 DNA reads as TGTGCCAGCAGCTTGAGCCCCAACCCCAACTACAATGAGCAGTTCTTC. This translates into CASSLSPNPNYNEQFF. The entire variable domain, with the rest obtained from reference TRBV5-4 and TRBJ2-1, is as follows: ETGVTQSPTHLIKTRGQQVTLRCSSQSGHNTVSWYQQALGQGPQFIFQYYREEENGRGNFPPRFSGLQFPNYSSELNVNALELDDSALYLCASSLSPNPNYNEQFFGPGTRLTVL.

The chain carries TRBV11-1 and TRBJ2-3; 10 positions agree with TRBD1. Per the germline V gene, CDR1 is SGHAT and CDR2 is FQDESV (reference sequence). With V trimmed by 3 bases and J by 0 bases, 12 bases remained unmatched. This CDR3 contains 19 residues. CDR3 coding DNA: TGTGCCAGCAGCTTGGAGAGACAGGGGGCAATTTCTAGCACAGATACGCAGTATTTT. Amino acid sequence: CASSLERQGAISSTDTQYF.

This chain links TRBV19 with TRBJ1-1, with 8 bases identical to TRBD1. The CDR3 totals 15 residues. V trimming: 5 bases; J trimming: 5 bases; junction bases outside the gene matches: 10. CDR1 and CDR2 from the germline V gene are LNHDA and SQIVND (reference sequence). For the CDR3, the DNA is TGTGCCAGTAGTCGAAGCAGGGGGCGAAGGACTGAAGCTTTCTTT. Translating gives CASSRSRGRRTEAFF.

The chain employs TRBV2 and TRBJ1-5; 8 bases are shared with TRBD1. CDR3 length: 14 amino acids. V shed 4 bases, J shed 4 bases, and the junction held 3 bases outside the gene matches. Looked up from germline, CDR1 is SNHLY and CDR2 is FYNNEI. CDR3 region: CASSVDRGNQPQHF. CDR3 nucleotides: TGTGCCAGCAGTGTAGACAGGGGAAATCAGCCCCAGCATTTT.